These T cell receptor beta chains were read from a single sample in a study of blood T cell repertoires in COVID-19. Assay used: immunoSEQ multiplex PCR; TCRdb lists only in-frame clones, some missing. Seen here are roughly 230,000 clones, 83% observed once, and the top ten hold just under 7.5%. Input material: peripheral blood. The receptors here all came from a woman between 45 and 60 years old with acute or convalescent COVID-19. The CDR3 runs from the conserved cysteine through the conserved F or W. D genes are given only for firm matches. A clone size is listed for some rows: how often the clone was seen (once, few, many), or a class if it is expanded.

J gene | clone size | D gene | V gene | CDR3 protein | CDR3 DNA
TRBJ1-2 | once | - | TRBV2 | CASSARDGYGYTF | TGTGCCAGCAGTGCCAGGGATGGCTATGGCTACACCTTC
TRBJ1-1 | - | - | TRBV5-4 | CASSLAGHTNTEAFF | TGTGCCAGCAGCTTGGCAGGACACACGAACACTGAAGCTTTCTTT
TRBJ2-1 | - | TRBD2 | TRBV7-2 | CASSFLAGVIDNEQFF | TGTGCCAGCAGCTTCTTAGCGGGAGTTATAGACAATGAGCAGTTCTTC
TRBJ2-7 | medium-sized | - | TRBV30 | CALRDAYYEQYF | TGTGCCTTGCGGGACGCCTACTACGAGCAGTACTTC
TRBJ2-7 | - | TRBD2 | TRBV28 | CASRSPSGRLSYEQYF | TGTGCCAGCAGATCACCAAGCGGGAGGCTCTCCTACGAGCAGTACTTC
TRBJ1-1 | - | - | TRBV9 | CASSAGTEAFF | TGTGCCAGCAGCGCAGGGACTGAAGCTTTCTTT
TRBJ2-3 | - | - | TRBV5-4 | CAIGTPDTQYF | TGTGCCATCGGTACCCCAGATACGCAGTATTTT
TRBJ1-2 | - | TRBD1 | TRBV7-8 | CASSPRDSYLYGYTF | TGTGCCAGCAGCCCCCGGGACAGCTATCTCTATGGCTACACCTTC
TRBJ1-2 | few | TRBD1 | TRBV7-9 | CASSLGGGGCTF | TGTGCCAGCAGCCTCGGAGGGGGCGGTTGCACCTTC
TRBJ1-2 | - | TRBD1 | TRBV7-2 | CASSLGSQGGNYNYGYTF | TGTGCCAGCAGCTTGGGGTCGCAGGGGGGAAATTATAACTATGGCTACACCTTC
TRBJ1-3 | - | TRBD1 | TRBV11-2 | CASRLGTGNAGNTIYF | TGTGCCAGCAGACTCGGGACAGGGAATGCTGGAAACACCATATATTTT
TRBJ2-7 | - | TRBD2 | TRBV5-6 | CASSSFPETSGISYEQYF | TGTGCCAGCAGCTCCTTCCCGGAGACTAGCGGGATATCTTACGAGCAGTACTTC
TRBJ2-7 | - | TRBD2 | TRBV4-3 | CASISRDYGSLSGF | TGCGCCAGCATCTCAAGGGACTACGGCAGCCTGAGCGGATTC
TRBJ2-3 | - | - | TRBV27 | CASSLLAAASTDTQYF | TGTGCCAGCAGCCTCCTCGCAGCGGCTAGCACAGATACGCAGTATTTT
TRBJ1-4 | once | - | TRBV13 | CASRGRRAEKLFF | TGTGCCAGCAGGGGGAGGAGAGCTGAAAAACTGTTTTTT
TRBJ2-1 | - | TRBD2 | TRBV4-3 | CASSHFSGAQGREQFF | TGCGCCAGCAGCCACTTTAGCGGGGCCCAAGGGCGCGAGCAGTTCTTC
TRBJ2-7 | - | - | TRBV12-3/TRBV12-4 | CASREASHYEQYF | TGTGCCAGCAGAGAGGCTAGCCACTACGAGCAGTACTTC
TRBJ2-7 | - | TRBD1 | TRBV28 | CASSLGQGYEQYF | TGTGCCAGCAGTTTGGGACAGGGCTACGAGCAGTACTTC
TRBJ2-2 | - | TRBD1 | TRBV5-6 | CASSPGTGANTGELFF | TGTGCCAGCAGCCCGGGGACAGGCGCGAACACCGGGGAGCTGTTTTTT
TRBJ2-2 | - | - | TRBV5-1 | CASSLGPENTGELFF | TGCGCCAGCAGCTTGGGGCCAGAGAACACCGGGGAGCTGTTTTTT
TRBJ2-3 | - | - | TRBV29-1 | CSVEQFSTDTQYF | TGCAGCGTTGAACAGTTTAGCACAGATACGCAGTATTTT
TRBJ1-4 | - | TRBD1 | TRBV2 | CASRGTGGNEKLFF | TGTGCCAGCAGGGGGACAGGGGGTAATGAAAAACTGTTTTTT
TRBJ2-4 | few | - | TRBV19 | CASSIPGLAKNIQYF | TGTGCCAGTAGTATACCGGGTTTGGCCAAAAACATTCAGTACTTC
TRBJ2-1 | few | - | TRBV11-1 | CASSLRSTYSYNEQFF | TGTGCCAGCAGCTTACGATCAACCTACTCCTACAATGAGCAGTTCTTC
TRBJ2-3 | - | TRBD2 | TRBV28 | CASRPRGGRDTQYF | TGTGCCAGCAGACCGCGGGGGGGCCGGGATACGCAGTATTTT
TRBJ1-1 | - | - | TRBV12-3/TRBV12-4 | CASSFSGGTEAFF | TGTGCCAGCAGTTTCTCCGGGGGCACTGAAGCTTTCTTT
TRBJ2-1 | - | - | TRBV7-7 | CATRRGQVLFF | TGTGCTACCCGGCGTGGGCAGGTTTTGTTCTTC
TRBJ1-2 | - | TRBD1 | TRBV7-2 | CASSTRQGNYGYTF | TGTGCCAGCAGCACCCGACAGGGCAACTATGGCTACACCTTC
TRBJ2-5 | few | TRBD1 | TRBV28 | CASSSLRGRVETQYF | TGTGCCAGCAGTTCCCTCAGGGGGCGAGTTGAGACCCAGTACTTC